The T cell receptor beta chain described here comes from a study of T cell repertoires in aging, cancer and after chemotherapy. The overall study: Over several months to years, re-sampled healthy donor repertoires clearly shared clones. About 9 million TCR reads were in the whole dataset.

This CDR3 contains 14 residues. Germline CDR1 and CDR2: MNHNY and SVGAGI (reference sequence). V shed 6 bases, J shed 5 bases, and the junction held 8 bases outside the gene matches. Multiplex touch-down PCR with TRB-A/B primers amplified rearranged V-D-J TRB sequences. TCRdb independently ran MiXCR on the multiplex PCR reads; one entry per CDR3 protein. The sample yields 8,500 to 10,000 distinct CDR3 sequences, roughly 37% seen once. Notes on this clonotype: The antigen remains unidentified.

Notes on the study in general: Healthy donors lost TCR diversity with age mainly through richness, cancer patients through richness and evenness.

Peripheral blood genomic DNA, not sorted cells or RNA, was the template. The genes are TRBV6-6 and TRBJ1-2, with 8 bases fitting TRBD1. This clonotype originated in a human donor in good health. The specimen was blood. CDR3 coding DNA: TGTGCCAGCAGCTTACAGGGGGTACAATATGGCTACACCTTC. This translates into CASSLQGVQYGYTF.